This T cell receptor (beta chain) was captured by sequencing in a study of blood T cell repertoires in COVID-19. Study summary: Specimens from acute and convalescent COVID-19 originated in the United States, Italy and Spain. Sample material is recorded as cDNA or gDNA derived from T cells, B-cell-depleted T cells, or PBMCs.

Authors' data handling: From reference gene primer amplification, estimates of nucleated cell counts were derived. Only in-frame clones appear in the TCRdb table, and some are missing; sequencing was by immunoSEQ multiplex PCR. V and J calls and clone size follow that table, whereas D and trimming were derived from the DNA. Here the sample spans 390,000 or so clones, approximately 89% being singletons. Patients at the Seattle site were enrolled during active infection and followed longitudinally. Germline trimming cut 7 bases from V and 6 bases from J; bases unmatched to any gene: 10. CDR3 length equals 14 residues. Germline V lookup: CDR1 LNHDA, CDR2 SQIVND (reference sequence).

Sequencing was done on a sample of peripheral blood. The chain has TRBV19 and TRBJ2-3, with 7 bases matching TRBD2. The TCR sequence derives from a woman in her twenties or thirties with COVID-19, enrolled during active disease. The CDR3 DNA reads TGTGCCAGTACCCCCCGGGAGGCCCGCGATACGCAGTATTTT. The encoded protein is CASTPREARDTQYF.